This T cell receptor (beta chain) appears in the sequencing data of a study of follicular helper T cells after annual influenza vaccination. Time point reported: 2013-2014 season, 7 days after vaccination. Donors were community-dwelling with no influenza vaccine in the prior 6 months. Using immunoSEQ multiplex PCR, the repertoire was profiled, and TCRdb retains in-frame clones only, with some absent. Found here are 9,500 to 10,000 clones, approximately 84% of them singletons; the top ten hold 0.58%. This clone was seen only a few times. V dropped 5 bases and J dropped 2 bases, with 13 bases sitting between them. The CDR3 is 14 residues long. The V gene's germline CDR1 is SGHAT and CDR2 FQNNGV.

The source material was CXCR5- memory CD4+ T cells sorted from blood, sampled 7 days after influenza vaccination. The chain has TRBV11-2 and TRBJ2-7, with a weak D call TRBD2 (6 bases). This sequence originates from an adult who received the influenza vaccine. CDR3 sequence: CASSATEGPYEQYF. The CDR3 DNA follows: TGTGCCAGCAGCGCCACGGAGGGCCCCTACGAGCAGTACTTC.